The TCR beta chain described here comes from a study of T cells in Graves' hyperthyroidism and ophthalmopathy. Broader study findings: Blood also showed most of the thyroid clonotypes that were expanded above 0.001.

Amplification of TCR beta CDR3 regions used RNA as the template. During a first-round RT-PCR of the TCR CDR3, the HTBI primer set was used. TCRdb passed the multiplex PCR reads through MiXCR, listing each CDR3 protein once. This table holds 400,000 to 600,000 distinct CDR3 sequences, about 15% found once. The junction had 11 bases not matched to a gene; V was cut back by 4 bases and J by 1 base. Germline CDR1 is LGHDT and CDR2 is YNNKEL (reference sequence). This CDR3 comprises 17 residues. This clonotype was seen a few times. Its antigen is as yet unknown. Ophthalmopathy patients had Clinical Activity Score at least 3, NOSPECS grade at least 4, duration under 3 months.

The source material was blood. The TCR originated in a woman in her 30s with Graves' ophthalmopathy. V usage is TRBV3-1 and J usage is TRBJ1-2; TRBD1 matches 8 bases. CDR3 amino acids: CASSLQWGQAFNYGYTF. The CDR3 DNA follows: TGTGCCAGCAGCCTTCAGTGGGGACAGGCATTTAACTATGGCTACACCTTC.